This T cell receptor (beta chain) was identified in a study of shared clonotypes between healthy human individuals. Researchers ran the assay at a deep level. Some clones are missing from TCRdb's copy, which holds only in-frame ones; the method was immunoSEQ multiplex PCR. The profile shows about 680,000 clones, 92% of them singletons. Naive CD8 cells were CD45RO-negative, positively selected for CCR7, excluding terminally differentiated effector memory CD45RA+ cells. The sequence was obtained from a man aged 25-45 years in good health. The sample taken for sequencing was naive CD8+ T cells sorted from blood.

CDR3 coding DNA: TGTGCCAGCAGCCAATTCGAAGAAGAGACCCAGTACTTC. This encodes CASSQFEEETQYF. This chain links TRBV14 with TRBJ2-5, with D unclear. The CDR3 runs to 13 residues. Germline V gene lookup returns CDR1 SGHDN and CDR2 FVKESK. V lost 2 bases, J lost 3 bases, and 7 bases lay in between. Drawing the rest from reference TRBV14 and TRBJ2-5, the complete variable domain is EAGVTQFPSHSVIEKGQTVTLRCDPISGHDNLYWYRRVMGKEIKFLLHFVKESKQDESGMPNNRFLAERTGGTYSTLKVQPAELEDSGVYFCASSQFEEETQYFGPGTRLLVL.